This T cell receptor beta chain was found in a study of blood T cell repertoires in COVID-19 (dated by TCRdb to 2020 to 2022). A note on the overall study: Samples from collaborators originated in the United States, Italy and Spain and spanned both the acute and convalescent phases of COVID-19. The samples were drawn from the first 160 participants of the ongoing ImmuneRACE study and from 950 to 1,500 subjects provided by 6 global collaborators. The repertoires were made available in a free public database intended to serve as a resource for research on the immune response to SARS-CoV-2. Deeply sampled blood TCRbeta repertoires from subjects exposed to, actively infected with, or recovered from COVID-19 were included in the dataset. Sample metadata almost always included a de-identified subject ID, COVID-19 status, age in years and sex. Where HLA class I and class II types were available, the types were taken from metadata supplied by the sample provider, not from assay-based typing. The prospective study material was composed of cDNA or gDNA derived from T cells, B-cell-depleted T cells, or PBMCs.

Looking up the germline V gene (reference sequence) yields CDR1 SEHNR and CDR2 FQNEAQ. From its cysteine to its phenylalanine, the CDR3 spans 17 amino acids. Just CDR3 DNA is preserved here, 51 bases in frame from base 1. V loses 5 bases at its end and J loses 0 bases; junction bases beyond the gene matches: 6. Regarding this clone: No antigen is known for it. No clone much larger than this one lies a single base away; base qualities are absent.

A second Seattle source provided samples from volunteer blood donors who had recovered from COVID-19. The collaborating institutions used their own protocols to collect whole blood in K2EDTA tubes. For TCRbeta analysis, collaborator samples were shipped as frozen whole blood, as isolated PBMCs, or as DNA extracted from either sample type. The immunoSEQ Assay, a bias-controlled multiplex PCR, was used to amplify TCRbeta CDR3 regions from genomic DNA. On the authors' methods: Within the assay, amplification of reference gene primers was used to estimate how many nucleated cells each sample contained. To quantify the absolute abundance of each unique TCRbeta CDR3 rearrangement, sequence reads were collapsed and filtered. Productive Simpson clonality was computed per sample as the square root of Simpson's diversity index over productive rearrangements. In TCRdb, the immuneACCESS table is reduced to in-frame sequences with V and J assigned. These tables do not hold every clone; where another copy was compared, an unresolved V gene accounts for under half, and the others remain unexplained. Clonal size and the V and J genes are those of that table, whereas D and trimming came from the DNA. The table for this sample lists approximately 350,000 clones; approximately 89% of them were counted only once. Around 3.5% of the sample is held by the ten biggest clonotypes.

Broad study findings and their caveats: The amount of clinical and demographic metadata varied by source and participant and was provided uncurated.

This sequence originates from a woman between 18 and 29 years old who had recovered from COVID-19. The material sequenced was peripheral blood. This chain joins TRBV7-9 to TRBJ1-5, with 11 bases aligning to TRBD1. In nucleotide form, the sequence is TGTGCCAGCAGCCGAGGACAGGGGGCTTCTAGCAATCAGCCCCAGCATTTT. Translated, this is CASSRGQGASSNQPQHF. When the CDR3 is completed using the reference TRBV7-9 and TRBJ1-5 genes on either side, the full variable domain is DTGVSQNPRHKITKRGQNVTFRCDPISEHNRLYWYRQTLGQGPEFLTYFQNEAQLEKSRLLSDRFSAERPKGSFSTLEIQRTEQGDSAMYLCASSRGQGASSNQPQHFGDGTRLSIL.